The 32 T cell receptor beta chains below come from one sample, sequenced in a study of blood T cells in healthy people across ages. Primers used in a second PCR of about 7 to 12 cycles were a sample-barcoded 5' primer and a J-beta primer mix. In TCRdb, the 5' RACE reads were re-called with MiXCR into one record per CDR3 protein. The repertoire holds more than 700,000 distinct CDR3 sequences, 46% seen once, with less than 20% in the top ten. The specimen was blood. Source of these receptors: a man older than 75 in good health.

Worth noting for this clonotype: One end of the junction is discordant with germline, which a read error may explain. The chain is built from TRBV9 and TRBJ1-1; maybe TRBD1 (6 bases). Germline V gene lookup returns CDR1 SGDLS and CDR2 YYNGEE. This CDR3 has 15 residues. The CDR3, as DNA: TGTGCCATCAGCGTAGGGGCAGGGGTCGGCACTGAAGCTTTCTTT. It encodes CAISVGAGVGTEAFF.

The rearrangement links TRBV28 to TRBJ2-7; 11 nucleotides match TRBD1. The germline gives CDR1 MDHEN, CDR2 SYDVKM. Trimming at V came to 5 bases and at J to 5 bases, leaving 8 bases not matched to a gene. The CDR3 totals 15 residues. CDR3 in amino acids: CASSAWTGGGDEQYF. The CDR3, as DNA: TGTGCCAGCAGTGCCTGGACAGGGGGCGGGGACGAGCAGTACTTC. The entire variable domain, with the rest obtained from reference TRBV28 and TRBJ2-7, is as follows: DVKVTQSSRYLVKRTGEKVFLECVQDMDHENMFWYRQDPGLGLRLIYFSYDVKMKEKGDIPEGYSVSREKKERFSLILESASTNQTSMYLCASSAWTGGGDEQYFGPGTRLTVT.

Concerning this clonotype itself: The junction departs from germline at one end; a sequencing error may be responsible. CDR3 protein: CASSPLAGPYEQYF. The CDR3 DNA reads as TGTGCTAGCAGCCCACTAGCGGGACCCTACGAGCAGTACTTC. J is TRBJ2-7 and V is TRBV7-7; 10 bases align to TRBD2. Per germline, CDR1 SSHAT and CDR2 FNYEAQ (reference sequence). This CDR3 spans 14 amino acids. The full variable domain, with the rest looked up from reference TRBV7-7 and TRBJ2-7, is GAGVSQSPRYKVTKRGQDVTLRCDPISSHATLYWYQQALGQGPEFLTYFNYEAQPDKSGLPSDRFSAERPEGSISTLTIQRTEQRDSAMYRCASSPLAGPYEQYFGPGTRLTVT.

The chain carries TRBV7-9 and TRBJ1-2, with D possibly matching TRBD1 (6 bases). This CDR3 has 15 amino acids. In germline, CDR1 is SEHNR, CDR2 FQNEAQ (reference sequence). Trimming removed 6 bases at V and 0 bases at J, with 14 bases between. The CDR3 DNA is TGTGCCAGCAGTCGCGAGGGGGGGGCTAACTATGGCTACACCTTC. This encodes CASSREGGANYGYTF. Complete variable domain (other parts from reference TRBV7-9 and TRBJ1-2): DTGVSQNPRHKITKRGQNVTFRCDPISEHNRLYWYRQTLGQGPEFLTYFQNEAQLEKSRLLSDRFSAERPKGSFSTLEIQRTEQGDSAMYLCASSREGGANYGYTFGSGTRLTVV.

A few counts support this clonotype. V gene TRBV24-1 combines with J gene TRBJ2-3; D tentatively fits TRBD1 or TRBD2 (6 bases each). The germline V gene encodes CDR1 KGHDR and CDR2 SFDVKD. V was pared by 7 bases and J by 5 bases, with 12 bases between. CDR3 length equals 13 residues. The CDR3 here is CATRGGGEDTQYF. CDR3 bases: TGTGCCACCAGGGGGGGCGGCGAAGATACGCAGTATTTT.

J is TRBJ2-2 and V is TRBV20-1; 14 bases are shared with TRBD2. V shed 0 bases and J 6 bases; nucleotides not matched to a gene: 3. The CDR3 contains 16 residues. Germline assignment: CDR1 DFQATT and CDR2 SNEGSKA (reference sequence). CDR3 in amino acids: CSARDGTSGSPGELFF. For the CDR3, the DNA is TGCAGTGCTAGAGACGGGACTAGCGGGAGCCCCGGGGAGCTGTTTTTT.

The chain is built from TRBV10-3 and TRBJ1-4; possibly TRBD1 for D (5 bases). CDR3 length equals 13 residues. In germline, CDR1 is ENHRY, CDR2 SYGVKD. Between the trimmed V and J ends, which lost 5 bases and 5 bases, there was a span of 9 bases. The CDR3 protein is CAISPGGNEKLFF. The DNA for the CDR3 is TGTGCCATCAGTCCCGGGGGGAATGAAAAACTGTTTTTT.

About this clonotype itself: Possible read error: a much larger clone is one base away. The gene calls are TRBV7-7 and TRBJ2-5, with a weak D call TRBD2 (5 bases). The CDR3 contains 14 residues. Germline V CDR1 and CDR2: SSHAT, FNYEAQ (reference sequence). This CDR3 reads CASSLGLGVETQHF. The CDR3 DNA is TGTGCTAGCAGCTTAGGTTTGGGAGTAGAGACCCAGCACTTC.

This chain connects TRBV27 to TRBJ1-5; D is unclear. V was pared by 0 bases and J by 0 bases, with 9 bases between. Per the germline V gene, CDR1 is MNHEY and CDR2 is SMNVEV (reference sequence). The CDR3 runs 16 residues. The CDR3 DNA reads TGTGCCAGCAGTTTATCAGAGGAGTATAGCAATCAGCCCCAGCATTTT. Translated, it gives CASSLSEEYSNQPQHF.

This clonotype was detected only a few times. V usage is TRBV4-3 and J usage is TRBJ2-1; 9 bases are shared with TRBD1. After removal of 2 bases from V and 2 bases from J, the junction contained 4 bases not matched to a gene. The germline V gene encodes CDR1 LGHNA and CDR2 YSLEER. The CDR3 sequence is 16 residues long. The CDR3 DNA sequence: TGCGCCAGCAGCCAATTATGGACAGGGGCCTACAATGAGCAGTTCTTC. This translates into CASSQLWTGAYNEQFF.

This clonotype was observed a few times. This chain connects TRBV10-3 to TRBJ1-1; D uncertain. Germline CDR1 is ENHRY and CDR2 is SYGVKD. The germline V and J ends were trimmed by 0 bases and 4 bases, with 6 bases remaining between them. The CDR3 loop spans 13 amino acids. CDR3 loop: CAISESRGTEAFF. CDR3 coding DNA: TGTGCCATCAGTGAGTCGAGAGGCACTGAAGCTTTCTTT.

The CDR3 sequence is CASSLDGSFSRPQYF. The CDR3 bases are TGTGCCAGCAGCCTCGACGGTAGCTTTTCCCGTCCCCAGTACTTC. This sequence joins TRBV7-2 and TRBJ2-5; no clear D. The germline CDR1 and CDR2 sequences are SGHTA and FQGNSA. The germline V and J ends were trimmed by 5 bases and 9 bases, with 22 bases remaining between them. This CDR3 spans 15 amino acids. Full variable domain (rest looked up from reference TRBV7-2 and TRBJ2-5): GAGVSQSPSNKVTEKGKDVELRCDPISGHTALYWYRQSLGQGLEFLIYFQGNSAPDKSGLPSDRFSAERTGGSVSTLTIQRTQQEDSAVYLCASSLDGSFSRPQYFGPGTRLLVL.

The gene calls are TRBV2 and TRBJ1-2; 7 bases map to TRBD1. The germline gives CDR1 SNHLY, CDR2 FYNNEI. The junction had 5 bases not matched to a gene; V was cut back by 6 bases and J by 4 bases. This CDR3 contains 13 residues. CDR3 protein: CASRETGTYGYTF. CDR3 in DNA: TGTGCCAGCAGAGAGACAGGGACCTATGGCTACACCTTC.

The V gene is TRBV28, the J gene TRBJ2-3; TRBD2 aligns across 12 bases. Germline assignment: CDR1 MDHEN and CDR2 SYDVKM. The CDR3 extends over 16 amino acids. The junction had 6 bases not matched to a gene; V was cut back by 8 bases and J by 0 bases. In DNA, the CDR3 is TGTGCCAGCCCCCCTAGCGGGAGGGCAAGCACAGATACGCAGTATTTT. Protein sequence: CASPPSGRASTDTQYF. The full variable domain, rest sourced from reference TRBV28 and TRBJ2-3, is DVKVTQSSRYLVKRTGEKVFLECVQDMDHENMFWYRQDPGLGLRLIYFSYDVKMKEKGDIPEGYSVSREKKERFSLILESASTNQTSMYLCASPPSGRASTDTQYFGPGTRLTVL.

This clonotype was seen only a few times. V gene TRBV19 combines with J gene TRBJ2-1; TRBD2 agrees at 7 bases. This CDR3 comprises 15 residues. Germline V CDR1 and CDR2: LNHDA, SQIVND (reference sequence). The junction had 11 bases not matched to a gene; V was cut back by 7 bases and J by 5 bases. The CDR3 bases are TGTGCCAGTATCAAGGTCCCGGGAGGCCACAATGAGCAGTTCTTC. It yields the protein CASIKVPGGHNEQFF.

This rearrangement joins TRBV6-2 or TRBV6-3 to TRBJ1-1; unclear D gene. Germline CDR1 reads MNHEY; CDR2 reads SVGEGT. Trimming pared 5 bases from V and 6 bases from J, leaving 13 bases between. The CDR3 contains 13 residues. CDR3 amino acids: CASSNPVGAEAFF. The DNA for the CDR3 is TGTGCCAGCAGTAACCCGGTTGGGGCTGAAGCTTTCTTT.

This rearrangement joins TRBV6-1 to TRBJ2-7; TRBD2 matches 8 bases. CDR1 is MNHNS, CDR2 SASEGT, per germline. CDR3 length: 16 amino acids. Trimming removed 2 bases from V and 0 bases from J; junction bases left unmatched: 6. Here the CDR3 DNA reads TGTGCCAGCAGTGAACAACTAGCGGCCAGCTCCTACGAGCAGTACTTC. As protein: CASSEQLAASSYEQYF.

The CDR3 DNA follows: TGCAGCGTCCCGTCCTTAGCCCGCCTACAAGAGACCCAGTACTTC. Translating it yields CSVPSLARLQETQYF. The chain joins TRBV29-1 to TRBJ2-5; D call uncertain. CDR1 SQVTM and CDR2 ANQGSEA come from the germline V gene. Deletions cut 6 bases from V and 2 bases from J, with 19 bases between. This CDR3 spans 15 amino acids.

The rearrangement links TRBV28 to TRBJ2-5, with D tentatively TRBD1 (5 bases). The J call is uncertain, as TRBJ2-7 better fits the DNA end. The CDR3 contains 14 residues. CDR1 and CDR2 (germline): MDHEN, SYDVKM. In DNA form, the CDR3 reads TGTGCCAGCAGTTTCTATGGGGCGGTTTACGAGCAGTACTTC. Translation gives CASSFYGAVYEQYF.

The rearrangement links TRBV27 to TRBJ2-1; possibly TRBD1 or TRBD2 for D (5 bases each). There are 15 residues in the CDR3. V lost 0 bases and J 8 bases, leaving 14 bases between the germline ends. CDR1 is MNHEY and CDR2 is SMNVEV in the germline V gene (reference sequence). This CDR3 reads CASSLSRGGPDEQFF. CDR3 coding DNA: TGTGCCAGCAGTTTATCCCGGGGCGGACCTGATGAGCAGTTCTTC.

This clonotype was detected only a few times. The chain employs TRBV27 and TRBJ2-5, with 8 nucleotides matching TRBD1. In germline, CDR1 is MNHEY, CDR2 SMNVEV (reference sequence). V was clipped by 7 bases and J by 11 bases; unmatched bases: 12. CDR3 length: 13 amino acids. CDR3: CASIRTGTGEQYF. For the CDR3, the DNA is TGTGCCAGCATTCGGACAGGGACGGGTGAGCAGTACTTC.

The sample holds a few counts of this clonotype. The V call is TRBV5-1, the J call TRBJ2-7; D is perhaps TRBD2 (5 bases). This CDR3 comprises 13 residues. V lost 0 bases and J 9 bases, leaving 13 bases between the germline ends. CDR1 is SGHRS, CDR2 YFSETQ, per germline. CDR3: CASSLEEGRVQYF. CDR3 coding DNA: TGCGCCAGCAGCTTGGAAGAGGGTAGGGTGCAGTACTTC.

V gene TRBV7-2 combines with J gene TRBJ2-1, with TRBD2 as a possible D gene (5 bases). V was shortened by 6 bases and J by 12 bases, with 18 bases between the two germline ends. CDR3 size: 13 residues. Germline V gene lookup returns CDR1 SGHTA and CDR2 FQGNSA. This CDR3 reads CASRGISEVVQFF. The CDR3 bases are TGTGCCAGCAGGGGAATTAGCGAGGTTGTGCAGTTCTTC.

This clonotype was observed a handful of times. The chain recombines TRBV20-1 with TRBJ2-1; 7 bases fit TRBD2. After removal of 3 bases from V and 6 bases from J, the junction contained 14 bases not matched to a gene. This CDR3 is 16 amino acids long. Looked up from germline, CDR1 is DFQATT and CDR2 is SNEGSKA (reference sequence). The CDR3 spells CSASRPSGFIPNEQFF. CDR3 nucleotides: TGCAGTGCTAGTAGGCCTAGCGGTTTTATACCCAATGAGCAGTTCTTC.

The genes are TRBV27 and TRBJ1-4, with a possible D match to TRBD1 (5 bases). The germline gives CDR1 MNHEY, CDR2 SMNVEV (reference sequence). Trimming cost V 5 bases and J 3 bases, with 13 bases left between them. CDR3 size: 15 residues. In DNA, the CDR3 is TGTGCCAGCAGTGGCTCAGGGTATGCTAATGAAAAACTGTTTTTT. This encodes CASSGSGYANEKLFF. Supplemented by reference TRBV27 and TRBJ1-4, the full variable domain reads EAQVTQNPRYLITVTGKKLTVTCSQNMNHEYMSWYRQDPGLGLRQIYYSMNVEVTDKGDVPEGYKVSRKEKRNFPLILESPSPNQTSLYFCASSGSGYANEKLFFGSGTQLSVL.

This clonotype was recorded many times. The rearrangement joins TRBV10-3 to TRBJ2-1; tentative D call: TRBD1 (5 bases). Trimming shortened V by 3 bases and J by 0 bases, and 12 bases separated the two germline ends. The CDR3 is 16 amino acids. Germline CDR1 and CDR2: ENHRY and SYGVKD. CDR3 in amino acids: CAISEGAADSYNEQFF. DNA for the CDR3: TGTGCCATCAGTGAAGGGGCGGCGGACTCCTACAATGAGCAGTTCTTC.

V is TRBV5-1 and J is TRBJ2-1; the match to TRBD1 covers 8 bases. Trimming cost V 0 bases and J 8 bases; bases outside gene matches: 7. Germline CDR1 reads SGHRS; CDR2 reads YFSETQ. The CDR3 has 15 residues. The CDR3 coding sequence is TGCGCCAGCAGCTTGGGAGGACAGGGCTCCGATGAGCAGTTCTTC. It specifies CASSLGGQGSDEQFF.

The chain uses TRBV25-1 and TRBJ2-5, with 10 bases lining up with TRBD1. The J call could be wrong; TRBJ2-7 is a better fit for the DNA end. The CDR3 is made up of 15 amino acids. The germline CDR1 and CDR2 sequences are MGHDK and SYGVNS. DNA for the CDR3: TGTGCCAGCGTCCCCGGGACAGGGGACGTCATCGAGCAGTACTTC. Its protein product is CASVPGTGDVIEQYF.

The chain links TRBV28 to TRBJ2-7, with D perhaps TRBD1 or TRBD2 (5 bases each). The CDR3 spans 14 residues. With 6 bases removed from V and 4 bases from J, the gap between germline ends came to 16 bases. Germline values: CDR1 MDHEN, CDR2 SYDVKM. The CDR3 here is CASSSSGRRYEQYF. As DNA, the CDR3 is TGTGCCAGCAGCTCCTCAGGGAGACGATACGAGCAGTACTTC.

V and J are TRBV4-2 and TRBJ2-3; D is tentatively TRBD1 or TRBD2 (5 bases each). Trimming cost V 1 base and J 7 bases, with 15 bases left between them. The germline CDR1 and CDR2 sequences are LGHNA and YNFKEQ. The CDR3 has 15 residues. The DNA for the CDR3 is TGTGCCAGCAGCCAAGGGTACCGGGACGAAAATACGCAGTATTTT. This translates into CASSQGYRDENTQYF.

This clonotype was seen once. One end of the junction does not line up with germline, which may come from a read error. The chain couples TRBV5-1 to TRBJ2-1; the D gene is possibly TRBD2 (5 bases). Germline V gives CDR1 SGHRS, CDR2 YFSETQ. This CDR3 region has 17 residues. The CDR3, as DNA: TGCACCAGCAGCTCGGGCCGGGGAAGCCGGACCTACAATGAGCAGTTCTTC. The encoded protein is CTSSSGRGSRTYNEQFF.

The rearrangement joins TRBV5-1 to TRBJ2-1; TRBD2 aligns across 8 bases. The ends lost 0 bases at V and 2 bases at J; junction bases unmatched: 13. The CDR3 is 19 residues long. Germline V gene lookup returns CDR1 SGHRS and CDR2 YFSETQ. This CDR3 is CASSLGLLSGRLPYNEQFF. CDR3 coding DNA: TGCGCCAGCAGCTTGGGGTTACTAAGCGGGAGACTTCCCTACAATGAGCAGTTCTTC.